Listed here are 7 T cell receptor beta chains from one sample, sequenced in a study of T cell repertoires in cytomegalovirus infection. TCRdb ran MiXCR on the reads and lists one entry per CDR3 protein. The sample has hundreds of thousands of distinct CDR3 sequences; around 30% are singletons. No cognate antigen is known for these TCRs. The sample in question was cultured CD8+ T cells from PBMCs, obtained from culture after CMV antigen stimulation. The source of these receptors is a human donor in good health (CMV status not recorded). Some clones in this sample may be carry-over from other donors' samples.

The V and J genes are TRBV6-5 and TRBJ2-1; 8 bases fit TRBD1. The CDR3 is 16 residues long. Germline V gives CDR1 MNHEY, CDR2 SVGAGI. Unmatched junction bases numbered 3, after V lost 0 bases and J lost 2 bases. CDR3 sequence reads: CASSYSDRVPYNEQFF. The CDR3 nucleotides read TGTGCCAGCAGTTACTCGGACAGGGTACCCTACAATGAGCAGTTCTTC.

Comment on this clonotype: This clone may be a read error of a much larger clone one base away. This chain joins TRBV7-8 and TRBJ1-1, with D hard to call. V shed 0 bases and J shed 4 bases, with 9 bases lying between them. Germline loops: CDR1 SGHVS, CDR2 FQNEAQ. This CDR3 is 14 amino acids long. CDR3 nucleotides: TGTGCCAGCAGCTTAGCACAGACGACCACTGAAGCTTTCTTT. Its protein is CASSLAQTTTEAFF. Full variable domain (outside the CDR3, taken from reference TRBV7-8 and TRBJ1-1): GAGVSQSPRYKVAKRGQDVALRCDPISGHVSLFWYQQALGQGPEFLTYFQNEAQLDKSGLPSDRFFAERPEGSVSTLKIQRTQQEDSAVYLCASSLAQTTTEAFFGQGTRLTVV.

This clonotype was seen at least ten times. CDR3 amino acids: CASSFRSGANVLTF. In nucleotides, the CDR3 is TGTGCCAGCAGCTTTCGGTCTGGGGCCAACGTCCTGACTTTC. The rearrangement joins TRBV7-2 to TRBJ2-6; D gene unclear. Germline-derived CDR1 and CDR2 are SGHTA and FQGNSA. V dropped 3 bases and J dropped 1 base, with 4 bases sitting between them. This CDR3 is built from 14 residues.

V and J are TRBV24-1 and TRBJ2-2; a weak D match, TRBD1 (5 bases). CDR1 and CDR2 (germline): KGHDR, SFDVKD. The CDR3 contains 18 residues. Trimming cost V 5 bases and J 3 bases, with 21 bases left between them. This CDR3 reads CATSGASPPGRYTGELFF. For the CDR3, the DNA is TGTGCCACCAGTGGGGCCAGCCCTCCAGGGCGGTACACCGGGGAGCTGTTTTTT.

This clonotype was recorded only once. The V gene is TRBV6-5, the J gene TRBJ1-5; D not resolved. CDR3 length equals 17 residues. V lost 3 bases to trimming and J lost 4 bases, with 19 bases between them. Germline V gives CDR1 MNHEY, CDR2 SVGAGI. The CDR3 protein is CASSYVPPSAGNQPQHF. As DNA, the CDR3 is TGTGCCAGCAGTTATGTCCCTCCGAGCGCGGGAAATCAGCCCCAGCATTTT.

The chain has TRBV6-1 and TRBJ1-5; D gene ambiguous. The CDR3 runs to 13 residues. In germline, CDR1 is MNHNS, CDR2 SASEGT. V lost 10 bases to trimming and J lost 7 bases, with 17 bases between them. The CDR3 protein is CATTPGKGQPQHF. As DNA, the CDR3 is TGTGCCACCACGCCGGGAAAAGGGCAGCCCCAGCATTTT.

This CDR3 is CASSISTAGARGEAFF. CDR3 bases: TGTGCCAGTAGTATTTCGACCGCAGGGGCGCGGGGTGAAGCTTTCTTT. The J gene is TRBJ1-1, the V gene TRBV19, with D perhaps matching TRBD1 (6 bases). Trimming took off 3 bases at V and 7 bases at J, with 21 bases between the two ends. This CDR3 contains 16 residues. Germline V gene data show CDR1 as LNHDA and CDR2 as SQIVND (reference sequence).